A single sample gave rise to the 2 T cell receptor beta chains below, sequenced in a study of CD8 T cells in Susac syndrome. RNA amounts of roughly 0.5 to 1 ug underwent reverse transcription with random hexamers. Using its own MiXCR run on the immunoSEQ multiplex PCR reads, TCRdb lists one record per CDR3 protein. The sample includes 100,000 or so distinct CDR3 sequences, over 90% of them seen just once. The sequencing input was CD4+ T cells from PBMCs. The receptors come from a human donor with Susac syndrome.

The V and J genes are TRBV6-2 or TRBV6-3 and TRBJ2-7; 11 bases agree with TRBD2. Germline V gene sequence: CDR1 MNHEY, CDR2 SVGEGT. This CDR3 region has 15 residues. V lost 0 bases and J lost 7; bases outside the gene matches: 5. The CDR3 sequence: CASSYSGLAVGEQYF. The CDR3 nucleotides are TGTGCCAGCAGTTACTCGGGACTAGCGGTGGGGGAGCAGTACTTC.

The CDR3 nucleotides are TGTGCCAGTTGTGTGGGGGGGGCGGTTAAAAACATTCAGTACTTC. It is translated as CASCVGGAVKNIQYF. The V and J genes are TRBV19 and TRBJ2-4, with D perhaps matching TRBD2 (7 bases). With 8 bases removed from V and 4 bases from J, the gap between germline ends came to 18 bases. The CDR3 runs to 15 residues. In germline, CDR1 is LNHDA, CDR2 SQIVND (reference sequence).